The entry below describes one T cell receptor (beta chain). Its antigen is not identified. The study ran its PCR with 60 Vbeta and 13 Jbeta primers. Clones were read by immunoSEQ multiplex PCR, and TCRdb kept only the in-frame ones, dropping some. This table has about 150,000 clones, around 75% appearing once. V gave up 1 base and J gave up 5 bases, with 9 bases separating them. This CDR3 contains 13 residues. Germline CDR1 reads GTSNPN; CDR2 reads SVGIG (reference sequence). This sample was included in a study of cytomegalovirus exposure and HLA in healthy donors. Notes on the study in general: Most of the TCR beta V segments (in an earlier analysis) were productive either about 87% or about 30% of the time. On later analysis, the bulk of CMV-associated TCR beta chains appeared to be HLA-restricted. In a later analysis, a missense DCLRE1C variant was linked to TCR beta V- and J-gene trimming. According to the study, about 180 TCR beta chains were cytomegalovirus-associated.

The chain recombines TRBV30 with TRBJ1-5; D is uncertain. The sequence derives from a male donor in good health and CMV-seronegative. Sequencing input: PBMCs. The CDR3 protein is CAWSAGGYQPQHF. As DNA, the CDR3 is TGTGCCTGGAGTGCGGGAGGGTATCAGCCCCAGCATTTT.